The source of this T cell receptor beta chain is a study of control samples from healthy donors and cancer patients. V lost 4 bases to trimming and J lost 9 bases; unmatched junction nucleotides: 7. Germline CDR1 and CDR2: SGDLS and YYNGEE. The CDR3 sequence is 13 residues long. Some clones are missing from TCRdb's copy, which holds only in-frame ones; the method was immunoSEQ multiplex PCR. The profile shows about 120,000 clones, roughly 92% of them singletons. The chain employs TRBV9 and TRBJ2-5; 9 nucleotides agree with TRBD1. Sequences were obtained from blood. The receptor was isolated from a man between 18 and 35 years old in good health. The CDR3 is CASSMGQGGPQYF. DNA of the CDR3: TGTGCCAGCAGCATGGGACAGGGAGGTCCCCAGTACTTC.